This is a list of T cell receptor beta chains from one sample in a study of cytomegalovirus exposure and HLA in healthy donors. TCRdb keeps only in-frame clones here, not all; method: immunoSEQ multiplex PCR. The sample has roughly 170,000 clones; around 80% are singletons. What was sequenced was PBMCs. These receptors came from a woman aged 18-29 years in good health and CMV-seronegative. The CDR3 runs from the conserved cysteine through the conserved F or W. The D gene is left open where the match is weak. Size is stated for part of the rows, as once, few or many counts, or as a class when the clone is expanded.

>TRBV28|TRBJ1-1|once|NA
CASSKTGYPTEAFF
TGTGCCAGCAGTAAGACAGGTTATCCCACTGAAGCTTTCTTT
>TRBV9|TRBJ2-7|NA|TRBD1
CASSPYSDRGKQYF
TGTGCCAGCAGCCCCTACTCGGACAGGGGGAAGCAGTACTTC
>TRBV9|TRBJ2-7|NA|NA
CASSPPSYEQYF
TGTGCCAGCAGCCCCCCGTCCTACGAGCAGTACTTC
>TRBV7-6|TRBJ2-7|NA|TRBD1
CASSLVLSGGTYEQYF
TGTGCCAGCAGCTTAGTGTTGTCAGGGGGAACCTACGAGCAGTACTTC
>TRBV5-4|TRBJ2-2|NA|NA
CASSSGFETGELFF
TGTGCCAGCAGCTCGGGATTCGAAACCGGGGAGCTGTTTTTT
>TRBV7-6|TRBJ2-1|NA|NA
CASSSSGSKQFF
TGTGCCAGCAGCTCCTCGGGGAGTAAGCAGTTCTTC
>TRBV6-5|TRBJ2-2|NA|TRBD1
CASSYRDRVNTGELFF
TGTGCCAGCAGTTACCGGGACAGAGTGAACACCGGGGAGCTGTTTTTT
>TRBV15|TRBJ2-7|NA|NA
CATSRSILAGEQYF
TGTGCCACCAGCAGGTCCATACTAGCTGGCGAGCAGTACTTC
>TRBV4-1|TRBJ2-1|NA|TRBD2
CASSQGLQTSGRAYGQFF
TGCGCCAGCAGCCAAGGACTACAAACTAGCGGGAGGGCCTATGGGCAGTTCTTC
>TRBV19|TRBJ2-7|NA|NA
CASSPEDSATYEQYF
TGTGCCAGTAGTCCCGAGGACAGCGCAACCTACGAGCAGTACTTC
>TRBV18|TRBJ2-1|once|NA
CASSVQVDNYNEQFF
TGTGCCAGCTCAGTCCAGGTGGACAACTACAATGAGCAGTTCTTC
>TRBV28|TRBJ2-2|NA|NA
CASSSYSTANTGELFF
TGTGCCAGCAGTTCTTATTCGACAGCGAACACCGGGGAGCTGTTTTTT
>TRBV7-9|TRBJ2-1|few|TRBD2
CASSLGLADNEQFF
TGTGCCAGCAGCTTGGGACTAGCGGACAATGAGCAGTTCTTC
>TRBV5-6|TRBJ2-3|few|NA
CASGEGTDTQYF
TGTGCCAGCGGGGAGGGCACAGATACGCAGTATTTT
>TRBV14|TRBJ2-2|NA|NA
CASSVQVTGELFF
TGTGCCAGCAGCGTTCAGGTCACCGGGGAGCTGTTTTTT
>TRBV6-1|TRBJ2-7|NA|NA
CASGRSSYEQYF
TGTGCCAGCGGGAGAAGTTCCTACGAGCAGTACTTC
>TRBV5-1|TRBJ2-1|few|TRBD2
CASSLASGRAGNEQFF
TGCGCCAGCAGCTTGGCTAGCGGGAGGGCCGGCAATGAGCAGTTCTTC
>TRBV28|TRBJ2-7|NA|TRBD1
CASSSGTGGYEQYF
TGTGCCAGCAGCTCCGGGACAGGGGGTTACGAGCAGTACTTC
>TRBV7-6|TRBJ2-1|NA|TRBD1
CASSLDWGDRGYGEQFF
TGTGCCAGCAGCTTAGATTGGGGGGACAGGGGGTATGGTGAGCAGTTCTTC
>TRBV5-1|TRBJ2-1|NA|TRBD1
CASSPPWTGRNEQFF
TGCGCCAGCAGCCCCCCTTGGACAGGGAGGAATGAGCAGTTCTTC
>TRBV5-1|TRBJ1-1|NA|NA
CASSLGQEAFF
TGCGCCAGCAGCTTAGGACAGGAAGCTTTCTTT
>TRBV5-5|TRBJ2-3|NA|NA
CASSLEIRTDTQYF
TGTGCCAGCAGCTTGGAAATACGGACAGATACGCAGTATTTT
>TRBV27|TRBJ2-5|NA|NA
CASSLEGQETQYF
TGTGCCAGCAGTTTAGAGGGACAAGAGACCCAGTACTTC
>TRBV4-2|TRBJ2-3|NA|NA
CASSPVGPDTQYF
TGTGCCAGCAGCCCCGTTGGCCCCGATACGCAGTATTTT
>TRBV28|TRBJ2-7|NA|TRBD1
CASRAFLDRAKGSYEQYF
TGTGCCAGCAGAGCTTTCCTGGACAGGGCGAAGGGGTCCTACGAGCAGTACTTC
>TRBV7-9|TRBJ1-1|NA|NA
CSSSLAGDTEAFF
TGTTCCAGCAGTCTGGCGGGGGACACTGAAGCTTTCTTT
>TRBV11-2|TRBJ1-5|NA|NA
CASSRSNNQPQHF
TGTGCCAGCAGTCGAAGCAACAATCAGCCCCAGCATTTT
>TRBV30|TRBJ1-2|NA|TRBD1
CAWSVPGTGHGYTF
TGTGCCTGGAGTGTACCAGGGACAGGGCATGGCTACACCTTC
>TRBV9|TRBJ2-4|few|NA
CASSPSLAKNIQYF
TGTGCCAGCAGCCCCAGTCTAGCCAAAAACATTCAGTACTTC
>TRBV27|TRBJ2-5|once|NA
CASSPRGTSNQETQYF
TGTGCCAGCAGTCCCAGGGGTACAAGCAACCAAGAGACCCAGTACTTC
>TRBV5-1|TRBJ1-5|NA|TRBD1
CASSWTGLDQPQHF
TGCGCCAGCAGCTGGACAGGGTTGGATCAGCCCCAGCATTTT
>TRBV6-5|TRBJ2-3|once|NA
CASSYLPGEQEDTQYF
TGTGCCAGCAGTTACCTCCCAGGGGAGCAGGAAGATACGCAGTATTTT
>TRBV19|TRBJ2-1|NA|TRBD2
CASSTPSGRALNEQFF
TGTGCCAGTAGTACCCCTAGCGGGAGGGCCCTAAATGAGCAGTTCTTC
>TRBV27|TRBJ2-3|NA|NA
CASEGSGGGDTQYF
TGTGCCAGCGAAGGTAGCGGTGGGGGGGATACGCAGTATTTT
>TRBV9|TRBJ2-7|NA|NA
CASSVGVRASYEQYF
TGTGCCAGCAGCGTAGGCGTGAGGGCTTCCTACGAGCAGTACTTC
>TRBV5-1|TRBJ2-1|NA|TRBD2
CASSLEGDLAGGPYNEQFF
TGCGCCAGCAGCTTGGAGGGCGACCTAGCGGGAGGGCCGTACAATGAGCAGTTCTTC
>TRBV6-6|TRBJ2-7|NA|NA
CASSYSESPYEQYF
TGTGCCAGCAGTTACTCAGAGAGCCCCTACGAGCAGTACTTC
>TRBV14|TRBJ2-1|NA|TRBD2
CASSVLAAYNEQFF
TGTGCCAGCAGCGTTCTAGCGGCGTACAATGAGCAGTTCTTC
>TRBV7-9|TRBJ2-2|NA|NA
CASSRQLLNTGELFF
TGTGCCAGCAGCAGACAGCTACTGAACACCGGGGAGCTGTTTTTT
>TRBV9|TRBJ2-1|NA|TRBD2
CASSVNPLGLGVYNEQFF
TGTGCCAGCAGCGTGAACCCGTTAGGACTAGGGGTCTACAATGAGCAGTTCTTC
>TRBV6-1|TRBJ2-7|NA|NA
CASSEGYAGSYEQYF
TGTGCCAGCAGTGAAGGGTATGCAGGCTCCTACGAGCAGTACTTC
>TRBV5-1|TRBJ2-3|NA|TRBD1
CASSWTGATDTQYF
TGCGCCAGCAGCTGGACAGGGGCCACAGATACGCAGTATTTT
>TRBV4-3|TRBJ2-1|NA|TRBD2
CASSQDRGGSLNEQFF
TGCGCCAGCAGCCAAGATAGGGGCGGGAGTTTGAATGAGCAGTTCTTC
>TRBV9|TRBJ2-2|once|NA
CASGRGETGELFF
TGTGCCAGCGGTCGGGGTGAGACCGGGGAGCTGTTTTTT
>TRBV7-6|TRBJ2-7|NA|NA
CASSLGQNYEQYF
TGTGCCAGCAGCTTAGGTCAGAACTACGAGCAGTACTTC
>TRBV18|TRBJ2-7|NA|TRBD2
CASSPIASGRDSYEQYF
TGTGCCAGCTCACCAATAGCTAGCGGGCGTGACTCCTACGAGCAGTACTTC
>TRBV10-2|TRBJ2-1|NA|TRBD2
CASNEASGSNEQFF
TGCGCCAGCAACGAGGCTAGCGGGAGTAATGAGCAGTTCTTC
>TRBV11-2|TRBJ2-5|NA|TRBD2
CASSFWAGGPTETQYF
TGTGCCAGCAGCTTCTGGGCGGGAGGACCCACAGAGACCCAGTACTTC
>TRBV6-4|TRBJ2-5|NA|TRBD2
CASSDSSGSGETQYF
TGTGCCAGCAGTGACTCTAGCGGGAGCGGGGAGACCCAGTACTTC
>TRBV7-9|TRBJ2-5|few|TRBD2
CASSREGLAEGETQYF
TGTGCCAGCAGTCGGGAGGGACTAGCGGAGGGGGAGACCCAGTACTTC
>TRBV4-1|TRBJ2-7|NA|TRBD1
CASSQPTGGESYEQYF
TGCGCCAGCAGCCAACCGACAGGGGGGGAATCCTACGAGCAGTACTTC
>TRBV19|TRBJ1-1|NA|NA
CASSMGGEGMNTEAFF
TGTGCCAGTAGTATGGGGGGGGAGGGTATGAACACTGAAGCTTTCTTT
>TRBV5-1|TRBJ2-1|NA|TRBD2
CASSLAQREGNEQFF
TGCGCCAGCAGCTTGGCGCAGCGGGAGGGGAATGAGCAGTTCTTC
>TRBV14|TRBJ2-7|NA|TRBD1
CASSQWGQDRGTYEQYF
TGTGCCAGCAGCCAATGGGGCCAGGACAGGGGCACCTACGAGCAGTACTTC
>TRBV7-6|TRBJ2-1|NA|NA
CASCSSYNEQFF
TGTGCCAGCTGTAGCTCCTACAATGAGCAGTTCTTC
>TRBV28|TRBJ1-2|NA|NA
CASSSSFKGQGIYGYTF
TGTGCCAGCAGTTCCAGCTTCAAGGGACAAGGAATCTATGGCTACACCTTC
>TRBV19|TRBJ1-4|once|TRBD1
CASRGTTGADWKLFF
TGTGCCAGTAGGGGCACAACAGGGGCTGATTGGAAACTGTTTTTT
>TRBV20-1|TRBJ2-5|NA|NA
CSVGKETQYF
TGCAGTGTCGGGAAAGAGACCCAGTACTTC
>TRBV28|TRBJ1-2|NA|NA
CASRKGAPYGYTF
TGTGCCAGCAGAAAAGGGGCCCCCTATGGCTACACCTTC
>TRBV5-1|TRBJ2-1|NA|NA
CASSLAQGSYNEQFF
TGCGCCAGCAGCTTGGCCCAGGGCTCCTACAATGAGCAGTTCTTC